A selection of T cell receptor beta chains follows, all from one sample in a study of T-cell reconstitution after alpha-beta-depleted transplantation in children. TCRdb recomputed calls from the PCR reads with MiXCR, one row per CDR3 protein. The sample consists of under 250,000 distinct CDR3 sequences, 6.6% of them appearing once. The input for sequencing was PBMCs, taken before TCRalphabeta/CD19-depleted stem cell transplant. The receptors were gathered from a boy aged 2-15 years with acute lymphoblastic leukemia, due to receive a stem cell transplant. Both conserved end residues are part of each CDR3. Each record gives: V gene, D gene, J gene, clone size, CDR3 protein, CDR3 DNA. D genes are given only for firm matches. The size of a clone is reported for some rows only, either as once, few or many, or as a class for expanded clones.

TRBV11-2	.	TRBJ2-7	many	CASSSFTYSYEQYF	TGTGCCAGCAGCTCCTTTACTTACTCCTACGAGCAGTACTTC
TRBV29-1	.	TRBJ1-1	many	CSVEGLQGMNTEAFF	TGCAGCGTTGAAGGCCTACAGGGCATGAACACTGAAGCTTTCTTT
TRBV27	.	TRBJ2-3	few	CASSLVAGTQYF	TGTGCCAGCAGTTTAGTAGCCGGCACGCAGTATTTT
TRBV7-9	.	TRBJ1-2	many	CASSLQGVYGYTF	TGTGCCAGCAGCTTACAGGGAGTTTATGGCTACACCTTC
TRBV29-1	TRBD1	TRBJ2-7	many	CSVLDRVNEQYF	TGCAGCGTTCTGGACAGGGTAAACGAGCAGTACTTC
TRBV6-1	.	TRBJ2-3	many	CASSVSGRWSTDTQYF	TGTGCCAGCAGTGTCTCCGGGAGATGGAGCACAGATACGCAGTATTTT
TRBV9	TRBD2	TRBJ2-7	.	CASSPGRGADYEQYF	TGTGCCAGCAGCCCTGGGAGGGGCGCCGACTACGAGCAGTACTTC
TRBV12-3/TRBV12-4	TRBD1	TRBJ1-1	many	CASSIRRGANTEAFF	TGTGCCAGCAGTATACGCAGGGGGGCGAACACTGAAGCTTTCTTT
TRBV7-9	.	TRBJ2-5	many	CASSLMMGGQETQYF	TGTGCCAGCAGCTTAATGATGGGGGGCCAAGAGACCCAGTACTTC
TRBV18	.	TRBJ1-2	.	CASSHDSYGYTF	TGTGCCAGCTCACATGACAGTTATGGCTACACCTTC
TRBV7-2	.	TRBJ2-5	many	CASSLVGGETQYF	TGTGCCAGCAGCTTAGTCGGTGGAGAGACCCAGTACTTC
TRBV25-1	.	TRBJ2-5	.	CASSELGLGYQETQYF	TGTGCCAGCAGTGAACTCGGGTTAGGGTACCAAGAGACCCAGTACTTC
TRBV7-8	.	TRBJ1-2	.	CASSLEGVGYTF	TGTGCCAGCAGCTTAGAAGGGGTTGGCTACACCTTC
TRBV11-2	TRBD1	TRBJ2-7	few	CASSLGAGTGNYEQYF	TGTGCCAGCAGCTTAGGGGCCGGGACAGGCAACTACGAGCAGTACTTC
TRBV2	.	TRBJ2-3	many	CASKGENRAETQYF	TGTGCCAGCAAGGGGGAAAACAGGGCAGAGACGCAGTATTTT
TRBV2	TRBD2	TRBJ2-1	few	CASSTRPGASGTYNEQFF	TGTGCCAGCAGTACCCGGCCAGGGGCTAGCGGGACATACAATGAGCAGTTCTTC
TRBV9	TRBD2	TRBJ2-7	few	CASSASGTMSYEQYF	TGTGCCAGCAGCGCTAGCGGGACGATGTCCTACGAGCAGTACTTC
TRBV6-1	.	TRBJ2-3	.	CASSRGGGTGDTQYF	TGTGCCAGCAGCCGGGGCGGGGGCACTGGGGATACGCAGTATTTT
TRBV5-1	TRBD1	TRBJ2-7	.	CASTQPGTGRYEQYF	TGCGCCAGCACCCAACCCGGGACAGGGAGATACGAGCAGTACTTC
TRBV20-1	.	TRBJ1-5	many	CSVKGHQPQHF	TGCAGTGTTAAGGGGCATCAGCCCCAGCATTTT
TRBV7-9	TRBD2	TRBJ2-7	few	CASSLVGGSAGEQYF	TGTGCCAGCAGCTTAGTGGGGGGGAGCGCCGGCGAGCAGTACTTC
TRBV28	.	TRBJ1-2	many	CASSFFSDSNYGYTF	TGTGCCAGCAGTTTTTTTTCCGACAGCAACTATGGCTACACCTTC
TRBV6-5	TRBD1	TRBJ1-6	many	CASSWDRQSPLHF	TGTGCCAGCAGTTGGGACAGACAGTCACCCCTCCACTTT
TRBV20-1	TRBD2	TRBJ2-1	many	CSARLGLNLGRGDYEQFF	TGCAGTGCTAGATTGGGGTTGAACCTTGGGCGGGGGGATTATGAGCAGTTCTTC
TRBV12-3/TRBV12-4	.	TRBJ2-2	.	CASSIAGELFF	TGTGCCAGCAGTATTGCGGGGGAGCTGTTTTTT
TRBV29-1	.	TRBJ2-1	.	CSVEMLGDLISIDEQFF	TGCAGCGTTGAAATGTTGGGGGACTTGATTAGCATAGATGAGCAGTTCTTC
TRBV5-1	.	TRBJ1-1	.	CASSLGTYLNTEAFF	TGCGCCAGCAGCTTGGGGACATATCTGAACACTGAAGCTTTCTTT
TRBV27	.	TRBJ2-4	few	CASSMGGRNIQYF	TGTGCCAGCAGCATGGGCGGCAGAAACATTCAGTACTTC
TRBV12-3/TRBV12-4	.	TRBJ1-2	.	CASSTSVVFGYGYTF	TGTGCCAGCAGCACTTCGGTTGTCTTCGGCTATGGCTACACCTTC
TRBV29-1	TRBD1	TRBJ1-1	many	CSGGQTPYEAFF	TGCAGCGGGGGACAGACCCCTTATGAAGCTTTCTTT
TRBV11-2	.	TRBJ2-7	few	CASSLVQGFPYEQYF	TGTGCCAGCAGCTTAGTGCAGGGGTTTCCCTACGAGCAGTACTTC
TRBV4-2	.	TRBJ1-4	.	CASSQGMVTRYNEKLFF	TGTGCCAGCAGCCAAGGAATGGTGACCAGATATAATGAAAAACTGTTTTTT
TRBV29-1	TRBD2	TRBJ2-7	many	CSVRGGLEQYF	TGCAGCGTTCGGGGGGGTCTCGAGCAGTACTTC
TRBV20-1	.	TRBJ2-7	few	CSARRVYLQYF	TGCAGTGCTAGGCGGGTTTACCTGCAGTACTTC
TRBV5-5	.	TRBJ2-1	many	CASSLVGTTHNEQFF	TGTGCCAGCAGCTTGGTCGGGACAACCCACAATGAGCAGTTCTTC
TRBV14	.	TRBJ1-1	many	CASSQFRSTREAFF	TGTGCCAGCAGCCAATTTCGCTCGACTCGTGAAGCTTTCTTT
TRBV4-3	.	TRBJ2-3	few	CASSQAYGTPTDTQYF	TGCGCCAGCAGCCAAGCCTACGGGACACCGACAGATACGCAGTATTTT
TRBV6-5	.	TRBJ1-2	.	CASRWDGAIYGYTF	TGTGCCAGCAGATGGGACGGAGCGATCTATGGCTACACCTTC
TRBV5-1	TRBD1	TRBJ1-2	many	CASSSGQGNYGYTF	TGCGCCAGCAGCTCCGGACAGGGCAACTATGGCTACACCTTC
TRBV15	.	TRBJ2-1	.	CATSSPIRGWQFF	TGTGCCACCAGCAGTCCTATCCGCGGGTGGCAGTTCTTC
TRBV9	TRBD1	TRBJ2-5	.	CASSVGDRPIPETQYF	TGTGCCAGCAGCGTAGGGGACAGGCCGATTCCAGAGACCCAGTACTTC
TRBV28	.	TRBJ2-3	many	CASRQTTSTDTQYF	TGTGCCAGCAGACAAACGACTAGCACAGATACGCAGTATTTT
TRBV20-1	TRBD2	TRBJ2-5	.	CSAKKGLAGGGQETQYF	TGCAGTGCTAAAAAAGGACTAGCGGGAGGAGGACAAGAGACCCAGTACTTC
TRBV28	.	TRBJ1-4	many	CASSLQYNSYEKLFF	TGTGCCAGCAGTTTACAGTACAACAGCTATGAAAAACTGTTTTTT